Presented here are 4 T cell receptor beta chains from one specimen sequenced in a study of OX40 agonist ivuxolimab in advanced cancers. Assay: immunoSEQ multiplex PCR; the TCRdb copy retains only in-frame clones and omits some. The sample carries some 74,000 clones, 88% recorded once. The input for sequencing was CD4+ or CD8+ T cells sorted from blood, taken in a trial of the OX40 agonist ivuxolimab. The receptor set was obtained from an adult with an advanced solid tumor such as melanoma, head and neck, liver or kidney cancer.

This clone occurred a few times. V usage is TRBV27 and J usage is TRBJ1-5; D unclear. The CDR3 covers 15 residues. Trimming removed 5 bases at V and 4 bases at J, with 15 bases between. The germline gives CDR1 MNHEY, CDR2 SMNVEV (reference sequence). CDR3 nucleotides: TGTGCCAGCAGTCCGGGCCCAAGTGGTAATCAGCCCCAGCATTTT. Its protein is CASSPGPSGNQPQHF.

This clone has more than one count but fewer than ten. The chain employs TRBV18 and TRBJ1-1, with D perhaps matching TRBD1 (5 bases). The CDR3 spans 13 residues. V was trimmed by 4 bases and J by 3 bases, leaving 9 bases between them. Germline CDR1 is KGHSH and CDR2 is LQKENI. The DNA of the CDR3 is TGTGCCAGCTCACAGGTACAGGACACTGAAGCTTTCTTT. The encoded protein is CASSQVQDTEAFF. The full variable domain, with the rest looked up from reference TRBV18 and TRBJ1-1, is NAGVMQNPRHLVRRRGQEARLRCSPMKGHSHVYWYRQLPEEGLKFMVYLQKENIIDESGMPKERFSAEFPKEGPSILRIQQVVRGDSAAYFCASSQVQDTEAFFGQGTRLTVV.

The chain recombines TRBV10-2 with TRBJ1-1; weak D call: TRBD1 (6 bases). V dropped 2 bases and J dropped 1 base, with 11 bases sitting between them. The CDR3 extends over 15 amino acids. Germline V lookup: CDR1 WSHSY, CDR2 SAAADI. CDR3 nucleotides: TGCGCCAGCAGTGAGATCGGGGGACAGAACACTGAAGCTTTCTTT. Protein product: CASSEIGGQNTEAFF.

Regarding this clone: Additional DNA sequences in this sample encode the identical CDR3. This chain joins TRBV25-1 and TRBJ1-1, with TRBD1 as a possible D gene (6 bases). The CDR3 is 14 amino acids. V gave up 5 bases and J gave up 4 bases, with 14 bases separating them. Per the germline V gene, CDR1 is MGHDK and CDR2 is SYGVNS. As DNA, the CDR3 is TGTGCCAGCAGTCCTCAGGGGAGAGGCACTGAAGCTTTCTTT. This gives the protein CASSPQGRGTEAFF.